One sample yielded the 27 T cell receptor beta chains listed below, sequenced in a study of Graves' ophthalmopathy and Graves' hyperthyroidism (dated by TCRdb to 2016 to 2019). Data came from an Illumina HiSeq 2000. TCR beta CDR3 regions were amplified from RNA transcripts for repertoire sequencing. The first round of RT-PCR was done with HTBI primers and the Qiagen OneStep RT-PCR kit, and was followed by a second round of multiplex PCR, then size selection and purification. The public reads were reanalyzed by TCRdb: fastp trimming at Q25, MiXCR alignment, in-frame beta chains only. Every CDR3 protein is listed once, alongside the most common genes and DNA of its rows. Counted in this sample were around 40,000 distinct CDR3 sequences; 52% of them appeared once. In total, the top ten clones hold around 20% of the sample. The sample comprised peripheral blood. Every receptor here comes from an adult man with Graves' ophthalmopathy.

The J gene is TRBJ1-6, the V gene TRBV20-1, with D perhaps matching TRBD1 (5 bases). Trimming pared 6 bases from V and 16 bases from J, leaving 19 bases between. The germline V gene has CDR1 DFQATT and CDR2 SNEGSKA (reference sequence). CDR3 size: 12 residues. CDR3 amino acids: CSARGFTSSLHF. Written as DNA, the CDR3 is TGCAGTGCCCGGGGGTTTACTAGCTCTCTCCACTTT.

The rearrangement uses TRBV7-2 and TRBJ1-6, with D uncertain. This CDR3 contains 12 residues. The V and J ends lost 2 bases and 9 bases respectively, with 5 bases between them. Per germline, CDR1 SGHTA and CDR2 FQGNSA. CDR3 in DNA: TGTGCCAGCAGCTTAACCCCTTCACCCCTCCACTTT. Translating it yields CASSLTPSPLHF. The full variable domain, completed using reference TRBV7-2 and TRBJ1-6, is GAGVSQSPSNKVTEKGKDVELRCDPISGHTALYWYRQSLGQGLEFLIYFQGNSAPDKSGLPSDRFSAERTGGSVSTLTIQRTQQEDSAVYLCASSLTPSPLHFGNGTRLTVT.

The rearrangement joins TRBV10-3 to TRBJ1-2, with D perhaps matching TRBD1 (6 bases). This CDR3 is 13 amino acids long. Germline-derived CDR1 and CDR2 are ENHRY and SYGVKD. V shed 10 bases and J shed 2 bases, with 14 bases lying between them. This CDR3 is CATRDTVNYGYTF. CDR3 nucleotides: TGTGCCACACGGGACACAGTCAACTATGGCTACACCTTC.

This clonotype was counted a single time. This sequence joins TRBV7-9 and TRBJ2-1; 8 positions match TRBD1. Germline assignment: CDR1 SEHNR and CDR2 FQNEAQ (reference sequence). Losses at the gene ends were 0 bases for V and 6 bases for J; bases not matched to a gene: 7. This CDR3 has 16 residues. The CDR3 here is CASSLAFGQGRNEQFF. In DNA form, the CDR3 reads TGTGCCAGCAGCTTAGCTTTTGGACAGGGACGCAATGAGCAGTTCTTC.

The sample holds many counts of this clonotype. The V and J genes are TRBV7-9 and TRBJ2-1; 8 bases line up with TRBD2. This CDR3 region has 15 residues. V lost 6 bases to trimming and J lost 3 bases; unmatched junction nucleotides: 7. Germline-derived CDR1 and CDR2 are SEHNR and FQNEAQ (reference sequence). The CDR3 nucleotides read TGTGCCAGCAGTCGAGCGGGGGCCAGCTACAATGAGCAGTTCTTC. Its translation is CASSRAGASYNEQFF.

This clonotype was recorded at least ten times. The chain joins TRBV7-9 to TRBJ2-3, with a weak D call TRBD2 (6 bases). The CDR3 covers 18 residues. Per germline, CDR1 SEHNR and CDR2 FQNEAQ (reference sequence). V lost 0 bases and J lost 2, with 18 bases in between. CDR3 in amino acids: CASSLASGPGAPTDTQYF. Here the CDR3 DNA reads TGTGCCAGCAGCTTAGCAAGCGGGCCGGGAGCGCCCACAGATACGCAGTATTTT.

The genes are TRBV7-9 and TRBJ1-2; maybe TRBD1 (5 bases). CDR3 size: 14 residues. Germline V gives CDR1 SEHNR, CDR2 FQNEAQ (reference sequence). Trimming took 2 bases from V and 8 from J, leaving 15 bases between them. CDR3 nucleotide sequence: TGTGCCAGCAGCTTATCGGGGCAGGGTGAAGGCTACACCTTC. It specifies CASSLSGQGEGYTF.

The table lists this clonotype with a count of one. Lacking the conserved final phenylalanine or tryptophan, this CDR3 likely reflects a read error. The DNA is left out, because the CDR3 cannot be placed on it with certainty; the CDR3 is given as TCRdb lists it. This chain uses TRBV20-1 with TRBJ2-7. Germline loops: CDR1 DFQATT, CDR2 SNEGSKA (reference sequence). The CDR3 length equals 8 residues, ends included. This CDR3 reads CSARVQGT.

This chain joins TRBV12-3 or TRBV12-4 and TRBJ1-2, with 8 bases fitting TRBD1. CDR3 size: 13 residues. The V gene end was trimmed by 6 bases and the J gene end by 3 bases; junction bases not matched to a gene: 3. CDR3 in amino acids: CASSLTGDYGYTF. For the CDR3, the DNA is TGTGCCAGCAGCCTGACAGGGGACTATGGCTACACCTTC.

This clonotype has only a few counts. This chain uses TRBV6-4 with TRBJ2-1; 8 nucleotides match TRBD2. Germline V gene data show CDR1 as MRHNA and CDR2 as SNTAGT. V dropped 4 bases and J dropped 8; count of bases not matched to a gene: 10. This CDR3 contains 15 residues. CDR3 sequence (DNA): TGTGCCAGCAGTGGCGCGGGGGGAAGCTTCCATGAGCAGTTCTTC. Its protein product is CASSGAGGSFHEQFF.

The V call is TRBV6-5, the J call TRBJ1-2; D perhaps matches TRBD1 (6 bases). Trimming took 1 base from V and 4 from J, leaving 7 bases between them. The CDR3 sequence is 13 residues long. Germline CDR1 reads MNHEY; CDR2 reads SVGAGI. This chain's CDR3 is CASSYLTGYGYTF. The CDR3 DNA sequence: TGTGCCAGCAGTTACTTGACAGGCTATGGCTACACCTTC.

The V and J genes are TRBV5-1 and TRBJ2-2; D is unclear. Germline CDR1 SGHRS, CDR2 YFSETQ. The CDR3 covers 16 residues. V was pared by 2 bases and J by 3 bases, with 14 bases between. The CDR3 is CASSLGPFGYTGELFF. The CDR3 DNA reads TGCGCCAGCAGCTTAGGGCCCTTCGGTTACACCGGGGAGCTGTTTTTT. Full variable domain (rest looked up from reference TRBV5-1 and TRBJ2-2): KAGVTQTPRYLIKTRGQQVTLSCSPISGHRSVSWYQQTPGQGLQFLFEYFSETQRNKGNFPGRFSGRQFSNSRSEMNVSTLELGDSALYLCASSLGPFGYTGELFFGEGSRLTVL.

This clonotype was seen only a few times. For the CDR3, the DNA is TGTGCCAGCAGTGCGTCTTCGGGGGGATTGGGCTACGAGCAGTACTTC. This codes for CASSASSGGLGYEQYF. The V and J genes are TRBV2 and TRBJ2-7; 7 positions agree with TRBD2. The CDR3 runs to 16 residues. With V trimmed by 4 bases and J by 3 bases, 12 bases remained unmatched. Germline CDR1 reads SNHLY; CDR2 reads FYNNEI.

The chain uses TRBV6-2 or TRBV6-3 and TRBJ1-6, with TRBD1 matching 8 bases. From germline, CDR1 is MNHEY and CDR2 SVGEGT. The CDR3 length is 14 residues. V lost 4 bases and J lost 10; bases outside the gene matches: 6. The CDR3 DNA reads as TGTGCCAGCAGTTCTGGGGCAGGGGGCTCACCCCTCCACTTT. It translates to CASSSGAGGSPLHF.

This clonotype has a count of ten or more. The chain recombines TRBV20-1 with TRBJ2-1; possibly TRBD2 for D (6 bases). V was clipped by 0 bases and J by 8 bases, with 17 bases between them. CDR3 size: 15 residues. The germline gives CDR1 DFQATT, CDR2 SNEGSKA (reference sequence). CDR3 loop: CSARDWGGGHDEQFF. The CDR3 DNA reads TGCAGTGCTAGAGATTGGGGTGGAGGGCACGATGAGCAGTTCTTC.

For this clonotype: This may be a read error, as it is one base from a much larger clone. This chain links TRBV27 with TRBJ2-7, with 7 bases lining up with TRBD1. CDR3 length: 15 amino acids. The germline V gene has CDR1 MNHEY and CDR2 SMNVEV (reference sequence). CDR3 protein: CASSLNRGHPYGQYF. The CDR3, as DNA: TGTGCCAGCAGTTTGAACAGGGGCCACCCCTACGGGCAGTACTTC.

This clonotype showed up many times. The gene calls are TRBV30 and TRBJ1-1; D is undetermined. This CDR3 contains 13 residues. Trimming took off 0 bases at V and 7 bases at J, with 12 bases between the two ends. Germline CDR1 and CDR2: GTSNPN and SVGIG (reference sequence). CDR3 DNA: TGTGCCTGGAGTGTACGCTTGCTCAGTGAAGCTTTCTTT. This encodes CAWSVRLLSEAFF.

This clonotype was counted only a few times. The chain couples TRBV5-8 to TRBJ2-3; 8 nucleotides line up with TRBD1. J gave up 5 bases and V 0 bases, and 5 bases lay outside the gene matches. The CDR3 spans 15 residues. Germline lookup yields CDR1 SGHTS and CDR2 YDEGEE. The CDR3 here is CASSLEAGGEDTQYF. In nucleotides, the CDR3 is TGTGCCAGCAGCTTGGAGGCAGGGGGCGAAGATACGCAGTATTTT.

The chain employs TRBV11-2 and TRBJ1-3; D not certain. CDR3 length: 13 residues. Trimming pared 5 bases from V and 4 bases from J, leaving 9 bases between. The germline V gene encodes CDR1 SGHAT and CDR2 FQNNGV. CDR3 protein: CASSGGNGNTIYF. DNA for the CDR3: TGTGCCAGCAGCGGAGGGAACGGAAACACCATATATTTT.

A remark on this clonotype: A junction end diverges from the germline sequence, so it may reflect a read error. The rearrangement joins TRBV5-1 to TRBJ1-2; weak D call: TRBD1 (6 bases). The CDR3 runs to 15 residues. The V gene's germline CDR1 is SGHRS and CDR2 YFSETQ. The CDR3 loop reads CASSVQGATNYGHTF. The CDR3 DNA follows: TGCGCCAGCAGCGTACAGGGCGCAACTAACTATGGCCACACCTTC.

A note on this clonotype: Germline is not matched at one junction end, which may reflect a read error. J is TRBJ1-4 and V is TRBV14; unclear D gene. Germline CDR1 is SGHDN and CDR2 is FVKESK. CDR3 length equals 15 residues. The CDR3 sequence is CASSQGRPTNEKPFF. DNA for the CDR3: TGTGCCAGCAGTCAAGGGCGACCAACTAACGAAAAACCGTTTTTT.

This clonotype was seen at least ten times. The chain couples TRBV28 to TRBJ1-1; D perhaps matches TRBD1 (5 bases). Germline CDR1 MDHEN, CDR2 SYDVKM. Trimming shortened V by 5 bases and J by 5 bases, and 15 bases separated the two germline ends. The CDR3 length is 14 residues. DNA of the CDR3: TGTGCCAGCAGTATGAGGGGCTTTGGGACTGAAGCTTTCTTT. Protein sequence: CASSMRGFGTEAFF.

As regards this clonotype: This CDR3 is missing its conserved last phenylalanine or tryptophan, likely due to a read error. The chain links TRBV5-1 to TRBJ2-7; TRBD1 matches at 7 bases. The V segment lost 7 bases and the J segment 4 bases; nucleotides outside the gene matches: 8. The CDR3 is made up of 13 amino acids. Germline V gene lookup returns CDR1 SGHRS and CDR2 YFSETQ. The CDR3 coding sequence is TGCGCCAGCCACCGACAGGGACCGTACGAGCAGTACCTC. This translates into CASHRQGPYEQYL.

As concerns this clonotype: A much larger clone lies a single base off, so this may be a read error. This chain joins TRBV27 and TRBJ2-1; perhaps TRBD1 as D (6 bases). Germline V gene lookup returns CDR1 MNHEY and CDR2 SMNVEV (reference sequence). The CDR3 is made up of 16 amino acids. Here the CDR3 reads CASSPLRQVSYDEQFF. DNA for the CDR3: TGTGCCAGCAGTCCCCTCAGACAGGTCTCCTACGATGAGCAGTTCTTC.

This clonotype was detected ten times or more. The chain uses TRBV5-8 and TRBJ1-2, with D possibly being TRBD1 (6 bases). The V end was cut by 6 bases, the J end by 4 bases, with 19 bases between. Germline V gene sequence: CDR1 SGHTS, CDR2 YDEGEE. The length of the CDR3 is 15 residues. Written as DNA, the CDR3 is TGTGCCAGCAACCGGGGGCAGTCGGGTGTCTATGGCTACACCTTC. It yields the protein CASNRGQSGVYGYTF.

The chain combines TRBV7-3 with TRBJ1-5; TRBD1 aligns across 9 bases. V lost 3 bases and J lost 7; bases outside the gene matches: 7. The CDR3 runs 15 residues. Germline V CDR1 and CDR2: SGHTA, FQGTGA. The CDR3 DNA is TGTGCCAGCAGCTTCGGACAGGGGAACGAGCAGCCCCAGCATTTT. Protein product: CASSFGQGNEQPQHF. Drawing the rest from reference TRBV7-3 and TRBJ1-5, the complete variable domain is GAGVSQTPSNKVTEKGKYVELRCDPISGHTALYWYRQSLGQGPEFLIYFQGTGAADDSGLPNDRFFAVRPEGSVSTLKIQRTERGDSAVYLCASSFGQGNEQPQHFGDGTRLSIL.

This clonotype was recorded once. A much larger clone differs by one base, so this may be a read error. The J gene is TRBJ1-5, the V gene TRBV28; TRBD1 is a possible D gene (5 bases). Germline CDR1 reads MDHEN; CDR2 reads SYDVKM. The length of the CDR3 is 14 residues. V lost 5 bases and J 10 bases, leaving 18 bases between the germline ends. For the CDR3, the DNA is TGTGCCAGCAGTACAGACACGGGACCTCATCCCCAGCATTTT. Translation gives CASSTDTGPHPQHF.